This T cell receptor beta chain was sequenced during a study of blood T cell repertoires in COVID-19. The CDR3 sequence is 15 residues long. With 2 bases clipped from V and 2 bases from J, the junction kept 6 bases outside the gene matches. Per germline, CDR1 SGDLS and CDR2 YYNGEE. Assay used: immunoSEQ multiplex PCR; TCRdb lists only in-frame clones, some missing. This sample carries roughly 250,000 clones, approximately 84% of them seen once, and the ten largest clones take roughly 14%. The sample holds a few counts of this clone. The genes are TRBV9 and TRBJ2-7; 8 nucleotides align to TRBD1. The sequenced sample was peripheral blood. The clonotype originates from a person between 70 and 80 years old with COVID-19, enrolled during active disease. CDR3 DNA: TGTGCCAGCAGCGTGACCGTGACAGGGGCCTACGAGCAGTACTTC. Translation: CASSVTVTGAYEQYF.